This entry features one T cell receptor beta chain sequence. Repertoires were generated with immunoSEQ multiplex PCR, while TCRdb's copy carries only in-frame clones and drops some. The sample lists 150,000 to 200,000 clones, 90% to 95% seen once, with under 6% in the top ten. This CDR3 has 12 amino acids. With 1 base removed from V and 5 bases from J, the gap between germline ends came to 3 bases. CDR1 is LGHNA, CDR2 YSLEER, per germline. This entry comes from a study of T cell responses to AZD1222 COVID-19 vaccine. The chain employs TRBV4-3 and TRBJ2-1; no definite D call. This TCR was recovered from an adult who received the AZD1222 COVID-19 vaccine. The material sequenced was peripheral blood, taken 28 days after the second AZD1222 dose. For the CDR3, the DNA is TGCGCCAGCAGCCAAGGAGACAATGAGCAGTTCTTC. It yields the protein CASSQGDNEQFF.